These T cell receptor beta chains were read from a single sample in a study of OX40 agonist ivuxolimab in advanced cancers. Profiling relied on immunoSEQ multiplex PCR, and the TCRdb table lists in-frame clones only, not all of them. The sample lists thousands of clones; 69% were seen once. Here the sequenced sample was CD4+ or CD8+ T cells sorted from blood, taken in a trial of the OX40 agonist ivuxolimab. The receptors originated from an adult with an advanced solid tumor such as melanoma, head and neck, liver or kidney cancer. CDR3s include the opening cysteine and the closing phenylalanine or tryptophan. A D gene is named only where the DNA matches it firmly. Clone size is stated in some rows and not others, as once, few, many or a class when expanded.

TRBJ2-3,NA,TRBV5-1,TRBD2,CASSQTSGGAGDTQYF,TGCGCCAGCAGCCAGACTAGCGGGGGGGCCGGGGATACGCAGTATTTT
TRBJ1-1,NA,TRBV4-1,NA,CASSQDPLDTEAFF,TGCGCCAGCAGCCAAGATCCCCTTGACACTGAAGCTTTCTTT
TRBJ2-1,NA,TRBV19,TRBD2,CASSIGTSGSNEQFF,TGTGCCAGTAGTATAGGGACTAGCGGGAGCAATGAGCAGTTCTTC
TRBJ2-5,NA,TRBV27,NA,CASSSGIQETQYF,TGTGCCAGCAGTTCGGGGATCCAAGAGACCCAGTACTTC
TRBJ1-1,NA,TRBV27,NA,CASSSAGADTEAFF,TGTGCCAGCAGTTCGGCGGGGGCGGACACTGAAGCTTTCTTT
TRBJ2-7,NA,TRBV11-2,TRBD2,CASSFGESAGGPETYEQYF,TGTGCCAGCAGCTTTGGGGAATCAGCGGGAGGCCCCGAAACCTACGAGCAGTACTTC
TRBJ2-1,NA,TRBV19,TRBD2,CASSIGLADGEQFF,TGTGCCAGTAGTATAGGACTAGCGGACGGGGAGCAGTTCTTC
TRBJ2-1,NA,TRBV11-2,NA,CASSPTGSNEQFF,TGTGCCAGCAGCCCTACAGGGTCGAATGAGCAGTTCTTC
TRBJ2-7,NA,TRBV10-2,NA,CASSSSGYEQYF,TGCGCCAGCAGTAGTTCGGGTTACGAGCAGTACTTC
TRBJ2-5,NA,TRBV7-9,NA,CASRSEVQETQYF,TGTGCCAGCAGGTCGGAAGTCCAAGAGACCCAGTACTTC
TRBJ1-2,NA,TRBV27,NA,CASSPLVGGAGYGYTF,TGTGCCAGCAGTCCTCTAGTGGGGGGTGCAGGCTATGGCTACACCTTC
TRBJ1-2,NA,TRBV29-1,TRBD1,CSVGQGEGGYTF,TGCAGCGTTGGACAGGGGGAAGGTGGCTACACCTTC
TRBJ2-5,NA,TRBV18,NA,CASSPGQQETQYF,TGTGCCAGCTCACCTGGACAGCAAGAGACCCAGTACTTC
TRBJ1-5,NA,TRBV9,NA,CASSVYGGDQPQHF,TGTGCCAGCAGCGTATACGGGGGCGATCAGCCCCAGCATTTT
TRBJ2-7,few,TRBV6-1,NA,CASQSRGKEQYF,TGTGCCAGTCAGTCCCGGGGGAAGGAGCAGTACTTC
TRBJ1-5,NA,TRBV5-1,NA,CASSLGDLPNQPQHF,TGCGCCAGCAGCTTGGGGGACCTTCCAAACCAGCCCCAGCATTTT
TRBJ2-3,NA,TRBV28,TRBD2,CASSPPPGLAGTRDTQYF,TGTGCCAGCAGCCCTCCTCCCGGACTAGCGGGGACGCGGGATACGCAGTATTTT
TRBJ2-3,NA,TRBV5-4,NA,CASSFGTDTQYF,TGTGCCAGCAGCTTTGGCACAGATACGCAGTATTTT
TRBJ2-2,NA,TRBV28,TRBD2,CASSSGREQSGELFF,TGTGCCAGCAGCTCGGGGCGGGAGCAGTCCGGGGAGCTGTTTTTT
TRBJ1-6,few,TRBV19,NA,CASSATGGSPLHF,TGTGCCAGTAGCGCGACGGGGGGTTCACCCCTCCACTTT
TRBJ2-3,NA,TRBV13,TRBD2,CASSLLSAGGEDTQYF,TGTGCCAGCAGCTTACTCTCAGCGGGAGGGGAAGATACGCAGTATTTT
TRBJ1-3,NA,TRBV9,NA,CASSVQGTGNTIYF,TGTGCCAGCAGCGTACAGGGCACTGGAAACACCATATATTTT
TRBJ2-7,NA,TRBV7-9,NA,CASSSTHQGSYEQYF,TGTGCCAGCAGCTCCACCCACCAGGGGTCCTACGAGCAGTACTTC
TRBJ1-2,NA,TRBV27,TRBD1,CASSLDRSYGYTF,TGTGCCAGCAGTCTGGACAGGTCCTATGGCTACACCTTC
TRBJ1-2,NA,TRBV13,TRBD1,CASSLGRGRGNYGYTF,TGTGCCAGCAGCTTAGGCAGGGGGAGGGGGAACTATGGCTACACCTTC
TRBJ1-1,NA,TRBV25-1,TRBD1,CASTESAGGRTEAFF,TGTGCCAGCACCGAAAGCGCAGGGGGCAGGACTGAAGCTTTCTTT
TRBJ1-5,NA,TRBV11-1,TRBD1,CASSLGTESNQPQHF,TGTGCCAGCAGCCTGGGGACAGAAAGCAATCAGCCCCAGCATTTT
TRBJ1-1,once,TRBV11-3,NA,CASSLGGAREAFF,TGTGCCAGCAGCTTAGGGGGGGCAAGAGAAGCTTTCTTT
TRBJ1-5,NA,TRBV9,NA,CASSVAQRGAGQPQHF,TGTGCCAGCAGCGTAGCTCAAAGAGGGGCGGGTCAGCCCCAGCATTTT
TRBJ2-7,NA,TRBV27,NA,CASSFGASASYEQYF,TGTGCCAGCAGTTTCGGGGCTAGCGCATCCTACGAGCAGTACTTC
TRBJ1-6,NA,TRBV6-5,NA,CASSSGGNEAPLHF,TGTGCCAGCAGTTCTGGAGGGAACGAGGCACCCCTCCACTTT
TRBJ1-3,NA,TRBV5-4,NA,CASSLGRGSGNTIYF,TGTGCCAGCAGCCTCGGGAGGGGCTCTGGAAACACCATATATTTT
TRBJ2-2,NA,TRBV27,NA,CASSLGGGANGELFF,TGTGCCAGCAGTTTAGGAGGGGGGGCCAACGGGGAGCTGTTTTTT
TRBJ2-1,NA,TRBV5-8,TRBD2,CASSLTSGGVYNEQFF,TGTGCCAGCAGCTTGACTAGCGGGGGGGTTTACAATGAGCAGTTCTTC
TRBJ1-6,NA,TRBV19,NA,CASSMTGTGSSPLHF,TGTGCCAGTAGTATGACTGGAACAGGGAGTTCACCCCTCCACTTT
TRBJ2-1,NA,TRBV2,TRBD2,CASLTSGGGKSYNEQFF,TGTGCCAGTCTTACTAGCGGGGGGGGGAAATCCTACAATGAGCAGTTCTTC
TRBJ2-7,medium-sized,TRBV5-1,NA,CASSFGTGGFPSYEQYF,TGCGCCAGCAGCTTCGGGACTGGGGGCTTTCCCTCCTACGAGCAGTACTTC
TRBJ1-5,NA,TRBV6-6,NA,CASLSGGAQHF,TGTGCCTCCTTAAGCGGGGGTGCCCAGCATTTT
TRBJ2-7,NA,TRBV6-5,NA,CASRPLVRVFEQYF,TGTGCCAGCAGACCCCTCGTCAGGGTGTTCGAGCAGTACTTC
TRBJ1-1,NA,TRBV4-1,NA,CASSQDSGWRTEAFF,TGCGCCAGCAGCCAAGATTCAGGGTGGCGGACTGAAGCTTTCTTT
TRBJ1-2,NA,TRBV5-1,NA,CASRDNYGYTF,TGCGCCAGCAGGGATAACTATGGCTACACCTTC
TRBJ2-1,few,TRBV13,TRBD1,CASSLGQGVNEQFF,TGTGCCAGCAGCTTGGGACAGGGTGTCAATGAGCAGTTCTTC